This T cell receptor beta chain was identified during a study of blood T cells in healthy people across ages. As for the study in general: Template-switching capture recovered about one barcoded beta molecule per two T cells.

This clonotype was found a few times. Antigen specificity is unknown. Losses at the gene ends were 5 bases for V and 0 bases for J; bases not matched to a gene: 9. CDR3 size: 17 residues. CDR1 and CDR2 from the germline V gene are MNHNS and SASEGT. Sample-barcoded 5' priming and a J-beta primer mix drove a second PCR of roughly 7 to 11 cycles. All samples gave at least 2.5 million CDR3-containing paired-end reads. From the 5' RACE reads, TCRdb called clonotypes with MiXCR, one entry per CDR3 protein. The sample has around 870,000 distinct CDR3 sequences, 29% seen once. Study results and caveats: Donor CMV status, an unknown factor, possibly confounded changes in expanded clonotypes.

The receptor's source is a woman aged 80 or older in good health. The sequencing input was blood. V usage is TRBV6-1 and J usage is TRBJ1-4; 7 positions agree with TRBD1. The CDR3 DNA reads TGTGCCAGCAGTACACGCGCCACAGGGGCAACTAATGAAAAACTGTTTTTT. Protein product: CASSTRATGATNEKLFF.